This is a list of T cell receptor beta chains from one sample in a study of T-cell memory formation after mild COVID-19. MiXCR, applied by TCRdb to the 5' RACE reads, yields one record per CDR3 protein. The sample holds around 300,000 distinct CDR3 sequences, over 15% seen once. The sequencing input was PBMCs or a T cell subset sorted from them (not recorded which). These receptors all stem from a man aged 18 to 30 who had mild COVID-19 (a few samples of this study predate the infection). Cell type and time point are not known. CDR3s include the opening cysteine and the closing phenylalanine or tryptophan. The order of the fields is D gene, V gene, clone size, J gene, CDR3 protein, CDR3 DNA. D genes are given only for firm matches. Size is stated for part of the rows, as once, few or many counts, or as a class when the clone is expanded.

-,TRBV12-2,few,TRBJ2-3,CASRLATSGGGTDTQYF,TGTGCAAGTCGCTTAGCTACTAGCGGGGGAGGCACAGATACGCAGTATTTT
-,TRBV5-1,few,TRBJ1-3,CASSLPAISGNTIYF,TGCGCCAGCAGTTTGCCAGCGATCTCTGGAAACACCATATATTTT
-,TRBV5-1,many,TRBJ1-2,CASSLAGGGYTF,TGCGCCAGCAGCTTGGCAGGTGGAGGCTACACCTTC
-,TRBV24-1,many,TRBJ1-5,CATSDLLGRSYNQPQHF,TGTGCCACCAGTGATTTGCTAGGGCGGTCTTACAATCAGCCCCAGCATTTT
-,TRBV7-9,-,TRBJ1-1,CASSSLGQAFF,TGTGCCAGCAGCTCCTTGGGTCAAGCTTTCTTT
-,TRBV4-1,-,TRBJ1-2,CASSQAVGSGYGYTF,TGCGCCAGCAGCCAAGCCGTGGGATCTGGGTATGGCTACACCTTC
TRBD1,TRBV18,-,TRBJ2-1,CASSPGDRYNEQFF,TGTGCCAGCTCACCAGGGGACAGGTACAATGAGCAGTTCTTC
TRBD1,TRBV4-1,few,TRBJ1-1,CASSQAGQGTEAFF,TGCGCCAGCAGCCAAGCGGGACAGGGGACTGAAGCTTTCTTT
TRBD2,TRBV29-1,-,TRBJ2-2,CSVGGDTGELFF,TGCAGCGTGGGAGGGGACACCGGGGAGCTGTTTTTT
-,TRBV23-1,-,TRBJ2-3,CAIEGEQYF,TGCGCCATCGAGGGGGAGCAGTATTTT
-,TRBV7-2,many,TRBJ2-1,CASSLGPQGRNEQFF,TGTGCCAGCAGCTTAGGACCCCAGGGGCGGAATGAGCAGTTCTTC
TRBD1,TRBV4-3,-,TRBJ1-1,CASSQDTGVLHLVF,TGCGCCAGCAGCCAAGACACAGGGGTCCTCCACTTGGTTTTT
TRBD1,TRBV27,few,TRBJ2-2,CASSGTGTIGELFF,TGTGCCAGCAGTGGGACAGGGACGATCGGGGAGCTGTTTTTT
-,TRBV4-1,few,TRBJ1-1,CASSQEGVGAFF,TGCGCCAGCAGCCAGGAAGGGGTTGGTGCTTTCTTT
TRBD1,TRBV27,few,TRBJ1-5,CASSGDRGHSNQPQHF,TGTGCCAGCAGTGGGGACAGGGGGCATAGCAATCAGCCCCAGCATTTT
TRBD1,TRBV4-3,many,TRBJ2-3,CASSHRQGQADTQYF,TGCGCCAGCAGCCATAGACAGGGGCAGGCAGATACGCAGTATTTT
-,TRBV6-5,-,TRBJ2-2,CASSYPTGSGELFF,TGTGCCAGCAGTTACCCAACAGGGTCCGGGGAGCTGTTTTTT
-,TRBV4-3,-,TRBJ2-3,CASSQDRVGAGDTQYF,TGCGCCAGCAGCCAAGATCGGGTGGGGGCCGGGGATACGCAGTATTTT
TRBD1,TRBV5-1,-,TRBJ1-2,CASSRWTGQATNYGYTF,TGCGCCAGCAGCAGGTGGACAGGACAAGCCACTAACTATGGCTACACCTTC
TRBD2,TRBV7-3,many,TRBJ2-3,CASSPGTSGATDTQYF,TGTGCCAGCAGCCCCGGGACTAGCGGGGCCACAGATACGCAGTATTTT
-,TRBV7-2,many,TRBJ2-3,CASSLYGVTDTQYF,TGTGCCAGCAGCTTGTACGGGGTCACAGATACGCAGTATTTT
-,TRBV20-1,few,TRBJ2-6,CSASRDSTSGANVLTF,TGCAGTGCTAGCCGGGACTCCACCTCTGGGGCCAACGTCCTGACTTTC
-,TRBV28,-,TRBJ2-3,CASRGAHSGDTQYF,TGTGCCAGCAGGGGGGCCCACTCAGGGGATACGCAGTATTTT
-,TRBV2,few,TRBJ2-1,CASKSSSAGNEQFF,TGTGCCAGCAAGTCCTCTAGCGCTGGGAATGAGCAGTTCTTC
TRBD1,TRBV4-3,-,TRBJ1-1,CASSKGQDYEAFF,TGCGCCAGCAGCAAGGGACAGGATTATGAAGCTTTCTTT
-,TRBV7-2,-,TRBJ2-3,CASSLPLLGGPDTQYF,TGTGCCAGCAGCTTACCCCTTCTGGGGGGACCAGATACGCAGTATTTT
-,TRBV7-9,few,TRBJ1-5,CASSSGTQRDQPQHF,TGTGCCAGCAGCTCCGGGACACAACGGGATCAGCCCCAGCATTTT
-,TRBV4-2,-,TRBJ2-3,CASSREWRPNTDTQYF,TGTGCCAGCAGCCGGGAATGGCGGCCCAACACAGATACGCAGTATTTT
-,TRBV5-1,many,TRBJ2-3,CASSVDPGEDTQYF,TGCGCCAGCAGCGTAGATCCAGGGGAAGATACGCAGTATTTT
-,TRBV20-1,once,TRBJ1-2,CSVDRPANYGYTF,TGCAGTGTAGACAGGCCGGCTAACTATGGCTACACCTTC
TRBD1,TRBV6-5,few,TRBJ2-6,CASRSGQGYSGANVLTF,TGTGCCAGCAGGTCGGGACAGGGGTACTCTGGGGCCAACGTCCTGACTTTC
-,TRBV6-1,-,TRBJ2-3,CARGADTQYF,TGTGCCAGAGGGGCAGATACGCAGTATTTT
-,TRBV7-2,-,TRBJ2-3,CASSPGSHTDTQYF,TGTGCCAGCAGCCCTGGGAGCCACACAGATACGCAGTATTTT
TRBD2,TRBV7-9,-,TRBJ2-7,CASRAGEAYEQYF,TGTGCCAGCAGGGCGGGGGAGGCCTACGAGCAGTACTTC
TRBD2,TRBV20-1,-,TRBJ2-4,CSARGIAGGPGNIQYF,TGCAGTGCTAGAGGGATAGCGGGGGGGCCTGGGAACATTCAGTACTTC
-,TRBV19,-,TRBJ2-4,CASRTPSKNIQYF,TGTGCCAGTAGGACTCCGTCCAAAAACATTCAGTACTTC
-,TRBV29-1,-,TRBJ2-1,CSVTGQPQQFF,TGCAGCGTTACTGGACAGCCTCAGCAGTTCTTC
TRBD1,TRBV15,-,TRBJ1-2,CATSGQGSYGYTF,TGTGCCACCAGCGGACAGGGCAGCTATGGCTACACCTTC
-,TRBV6-5,-,TRBJ2-7,CASSYRQVVTYEQYF,TGTGCCAGCAGTTACCGACAGGTAGTAACCTACGAGCAGTACTTC
-,TRBV5-1,few,TRBJ2-3,CASSLTTWYADTQYF,TGCGCCAGCAGCCTCACAACCTGGTACGCAGATACGCAGTATTTT
-,TRBV20-1,-,TRBJ2-7,CSARGQGAYEQYF,TGCAGTGCTAGGGGGCAAGGCGCCTACGAGCAGTACTTC
-,TRBV12-3/TRBV12-4,-,TRBJ2-1,CASSFPRVNEQFF,TGTGCCAGCAGTTTCCCCAGGGTCAATGAGCAGTTCTTC
-,TRBV12-3/TRBV12-4,-,TRBJ2-3,CASSTRGLYDTQYF,TGTGCCAGCAGTACCCGAGGACTATACGATACGCAGTATTTT
-,TRBV5-4,-,TRBJ1-6,CASSSKTGLTLSPLHF,TGTGCCAGCAGCTCGAAGACAGGCCTAACCCTTTCACCCCTCCACTTT
-,TRBV2,-,TRBJ1-2,CASSEAGVSGYTF,TGTGCCAGCAGTGAAGCAGGGGTTAGTGGCTACACCTTC
-,TRBV5-1,-,TRBJ1-4,CASSLATENEKLFF,TGCGCCAGCAGCTTGGCAACGGAAAATGAAAAACTGTTTTTT
-,TRBV7-2,few,TRBJ2-5,CASSLSGRQTQYF,TGTGCCAGCAGCCTCAGCGGGCGGCAGACCCAGTACTTC
-,TRBV5-1,-,TRBJ2-1,CASSLVGDHYNEQFF,TGCGCCAGCAGCTTGGTCGGGGACCATTACAATGAGCAGTTCTTC
-,TRBV4-3,many,TRBJ2-3,CASSQAGAPPATQYF,TGCGCCAGCAGCCAAGCCGGGGCTCCTCCCGCTACGCAGTATTTT
-,TRBV18,few,TRBJ2-2,CASSPVAVANTGELFF,TGTGCCAGCTCACCGGTAGCGGTCGCGAACACCGGGGAGCTGTTTTTT
TRBD2,TRBV10-3,-,TRBJ2-3,CAIRTLGASGGSTDTQYF,TGTGCCATCAGGACTTTGGGGGCTAGCGGGGGGAGCACAGATACGCAGTATTTT
-,TRBV6-1,many,TRBJ1-1,CASSESGNTEAFF,TGTGCCAGCAGTGAATCCGGGAACACTGAAGCTTTCTTT
-,TRBV5-4,-,TRBJ1-6,CASSSPGRNRGNSPLHF,TGTGCCAGCAGCTCCCCCGGAAGGAACCGAGGGAATTCACCCCTCCACTTT
-,TRBV29-1,-,TRBJ1-4,CSVHVGEKLFF,TGCAGCGTCCACGTAGGCGAAAAACTGTTTTTT